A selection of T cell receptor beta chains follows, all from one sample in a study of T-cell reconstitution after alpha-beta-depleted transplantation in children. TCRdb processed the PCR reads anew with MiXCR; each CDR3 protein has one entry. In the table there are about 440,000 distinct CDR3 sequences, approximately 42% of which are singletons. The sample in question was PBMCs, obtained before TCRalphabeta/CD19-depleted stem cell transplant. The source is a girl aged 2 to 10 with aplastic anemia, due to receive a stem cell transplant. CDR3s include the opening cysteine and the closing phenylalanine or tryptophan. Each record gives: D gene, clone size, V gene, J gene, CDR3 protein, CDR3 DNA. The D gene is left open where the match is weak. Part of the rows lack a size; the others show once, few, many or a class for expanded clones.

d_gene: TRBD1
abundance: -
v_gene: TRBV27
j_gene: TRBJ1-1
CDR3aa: CASSLITGGGITEAFF
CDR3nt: TGTGCCAGCAGTTTAATTACAGGGGGTGGGATCACTGAAGCTTTCTTT

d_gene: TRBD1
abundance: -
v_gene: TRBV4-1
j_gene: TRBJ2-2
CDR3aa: CASSQETGTNTGELFF
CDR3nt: TGCGCCAGCAGCCAAGAGACAGGGACGAACACCGGGGAGCTGTTTTTT

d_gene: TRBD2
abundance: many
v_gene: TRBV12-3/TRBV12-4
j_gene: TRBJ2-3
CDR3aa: CASSSSGRLTDTQYF
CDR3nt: TGTGCCAGCAGCTCTAGCGGGAGGCTCACAGATACGCAGTATTTT

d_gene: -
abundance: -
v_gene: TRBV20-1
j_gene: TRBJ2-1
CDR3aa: CSASHYNEQFF
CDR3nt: TGCAGTGCTAGCCACTACAATGAGCAGTTCTTC

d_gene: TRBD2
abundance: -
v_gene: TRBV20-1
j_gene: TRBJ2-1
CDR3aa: CSARPMGDYDNEQFF
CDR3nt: TGCAGTGCTAGACCGATGGGGGACTACGACAATGAGCAGTTCTTC

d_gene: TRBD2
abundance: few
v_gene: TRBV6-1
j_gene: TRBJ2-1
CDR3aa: CASSATSGRFHEQFF
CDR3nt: TGTGCCAGCAGTGCGACTAGCGGGAGGTTCCATGAGCAGTTCTTC

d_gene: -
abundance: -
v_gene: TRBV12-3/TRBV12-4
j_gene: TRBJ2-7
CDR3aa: CASSLHGTAYEQYF
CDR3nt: TGTGCCAGCAGTTTACACGGGACCGCGTACGAGCAGTACTTC

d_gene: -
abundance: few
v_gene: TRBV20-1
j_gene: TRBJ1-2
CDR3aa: CSARQGIGYTF
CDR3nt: TGCAGTGCCCGCCAGGGGATTGGCTACACCTTC

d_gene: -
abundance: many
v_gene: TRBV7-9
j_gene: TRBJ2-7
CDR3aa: CASSPPSKREQYF
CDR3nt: TGTGCCAGCAGCCCCCCCTCGAAGAGGGAGCAGTACTTC

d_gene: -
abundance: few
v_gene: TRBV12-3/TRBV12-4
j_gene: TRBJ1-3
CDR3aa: CASSPQGLTGNTIYF
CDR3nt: TGTGCCAGCAGTCCTCAGGGCTTGACTGGAAACACCATATATTTT

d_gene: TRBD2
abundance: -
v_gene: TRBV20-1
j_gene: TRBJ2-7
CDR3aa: CSAPGTSDEQYF
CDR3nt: TGCAGTGCCCCCGGGACTAGCGACGAGCAGTACTTC

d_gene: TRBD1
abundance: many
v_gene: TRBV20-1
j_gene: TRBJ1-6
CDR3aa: CSARDGGTERDNSPLHF
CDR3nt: TGCAGTGCTAGGGATGGTGGGACAGAAAGAGATAATTCACCCCTCCACTTT

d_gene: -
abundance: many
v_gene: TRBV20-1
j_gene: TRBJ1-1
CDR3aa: CSAHSDRNTEAFF
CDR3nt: TGCAGTGCTCATTCGGACAGAAACACTGAAGCTTTCTTT

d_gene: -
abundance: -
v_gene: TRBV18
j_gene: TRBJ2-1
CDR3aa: CASSPIPRGYNLTYNEQFF
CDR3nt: TGTGCCAGCTCACCAATTCCACGAGGGTACAATCTAACCTACAATGAGCAGTTCTTC

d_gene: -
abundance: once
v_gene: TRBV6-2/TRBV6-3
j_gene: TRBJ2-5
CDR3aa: CASSYAETIFQETQYF
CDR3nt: TGTGCCAGCAGTTACGCGGAGACGATCTTTCAAGAGACCCAGTACTTC

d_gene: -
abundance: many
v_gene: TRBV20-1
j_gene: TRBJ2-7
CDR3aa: CSASRGGYYEQYF
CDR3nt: TGCAGTGCTAGCCGGGGCGGGTACTACGAGCAGTACTTC

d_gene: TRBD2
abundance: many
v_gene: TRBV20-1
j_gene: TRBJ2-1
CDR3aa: CSARTGTSDYNEQFF
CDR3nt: TGCAGTGCTAGAACCGGGACTAGCGACTACAATGAGCAGTTCTTC

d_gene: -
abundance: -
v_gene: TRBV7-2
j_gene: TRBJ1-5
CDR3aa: CASSLGGRGNNQPQHF
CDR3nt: TGTGCCAGCAGCTTAGGTGGCAGGGGCAACAATCAGCCCCAGCATTTT

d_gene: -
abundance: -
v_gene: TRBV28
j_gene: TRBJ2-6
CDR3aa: CASSHAVSLKRSGANVLTF
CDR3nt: TGTGCCAGCAGTCACGCAGTGAGTTTGAAACGCTCTGGGGCCAACGTCCTGACTTTC

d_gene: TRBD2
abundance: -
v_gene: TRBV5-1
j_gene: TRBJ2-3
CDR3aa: CASSLAESSTDTQYF
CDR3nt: TGCGCCAGCAGCCTAGCGGAATCTAGCACAGATACGCAGTATTTT

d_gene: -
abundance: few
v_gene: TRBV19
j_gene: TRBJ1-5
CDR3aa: CASSITDLNQPQHF
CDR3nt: TGTGCCAGTAGTATAACGGACCTCAATCAGCCCCAGCATTTT

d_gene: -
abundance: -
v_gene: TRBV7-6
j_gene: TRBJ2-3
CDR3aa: CASSWVWAQYF
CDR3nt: TGTGCCAGCAGCTGGGTGTGGGCGCAGTATTTT

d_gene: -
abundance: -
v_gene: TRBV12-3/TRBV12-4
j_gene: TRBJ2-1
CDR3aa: CASSLLTTPPYNEQFF
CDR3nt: TGTGCCAGCAGTTTACTTACTACCCCCCCCTACAATGAGCAGTTCTTC

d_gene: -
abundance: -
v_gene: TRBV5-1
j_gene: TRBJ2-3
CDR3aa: CASSLDQPNTDTQYF
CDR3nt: TGCGCCAGCAGCTTGGATCAGCCTAATACAGATACGCAGTATTTT

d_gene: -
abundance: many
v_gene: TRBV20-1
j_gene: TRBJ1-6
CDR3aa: CSATSAVDSPLHF
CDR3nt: TGCAGTGCTACCTCGGCGGTCGATTCACCCCTCCACTTT

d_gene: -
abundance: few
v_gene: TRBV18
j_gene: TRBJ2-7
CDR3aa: CASSRDSTYEQYF
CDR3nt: TGTGCCAGCTCACGGGACTCGACCTACGAGCAGTACTTC

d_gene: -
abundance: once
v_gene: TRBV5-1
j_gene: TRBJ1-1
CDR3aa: CASMVGGIGNTEAFF
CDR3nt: TGCGCCAGCATGGTGGGGGGCATTGGGAACACTGAAGCTTTCTTT

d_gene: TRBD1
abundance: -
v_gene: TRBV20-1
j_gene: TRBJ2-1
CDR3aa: CSAPPPGQGGDEQFF
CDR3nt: TGCAGTGCCCCTCCCCCGGGACAGGGGGGGGATGAGCAGTTCTTC

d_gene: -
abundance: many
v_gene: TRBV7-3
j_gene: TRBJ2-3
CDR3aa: CASSLAASTDTQYF
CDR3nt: TGTGCCAGCAGCTTAGCCGCCTCTACAGATACGCAGTATTTT

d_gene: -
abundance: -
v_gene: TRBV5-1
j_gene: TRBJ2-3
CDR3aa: CASSLAGFPTGSTDTQYF
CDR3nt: TGCGCCAGCAGCTTGGCCGGATTCCCAACGGGCAGCACAGATACGCAGTATTTT

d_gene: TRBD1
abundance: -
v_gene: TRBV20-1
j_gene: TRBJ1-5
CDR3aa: CSARELWDRERNQPQHF
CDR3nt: TGCAGTGCTAGAGAATTATGGGACAGGGAGAGGAATCAGCCCCAGCATTTT

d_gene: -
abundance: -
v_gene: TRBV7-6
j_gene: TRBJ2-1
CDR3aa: CASSVAPGLREQFF
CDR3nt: TGTGCCAGCAGCGTAGCACCAGGGCTCCGCGAGCAGTTCTTC

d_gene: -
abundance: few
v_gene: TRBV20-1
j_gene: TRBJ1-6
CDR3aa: CSAREISGSPLHF
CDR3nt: TGCAGTGCTAGGGAAATATCTGGCTCACCCCTCCACTTT

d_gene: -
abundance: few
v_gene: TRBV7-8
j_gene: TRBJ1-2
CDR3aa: CASSLEGYGLYTF
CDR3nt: TGTGCCAGCAGCTTAGAGGGGTATGGGCTGTACACCTTC

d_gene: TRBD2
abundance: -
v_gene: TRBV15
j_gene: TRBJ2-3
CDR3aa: CATSRFSTGTSSTDTQYF
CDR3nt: TGTGCCACCAGCAGGTTCTCGACCGGGACTAGTAGCACAGATACGCAGTATTTT

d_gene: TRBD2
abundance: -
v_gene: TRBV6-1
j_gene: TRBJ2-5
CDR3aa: CASSGTSGSGETQYF
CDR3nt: TGTGCCAGCAGTGGGACTAGCGGGAGCGGCGAGACCCAGTACTTC

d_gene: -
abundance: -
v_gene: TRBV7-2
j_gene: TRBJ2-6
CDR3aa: CASSLTDSPGANVLTF
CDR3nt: TGTGCCAGCAGCTTAACCGACAGCCCTGGGGCCAACGTCCTGACTTTC

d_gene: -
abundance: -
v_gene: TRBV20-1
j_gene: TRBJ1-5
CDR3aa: CSASPTVNSNQPQHF
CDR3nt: TGCAGTGCTAGCCCGACTGTTAATAGCAATCAGCCCCAGCATTTT

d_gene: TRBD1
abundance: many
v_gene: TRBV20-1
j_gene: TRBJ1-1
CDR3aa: CSVLDRGLVGTEAFF
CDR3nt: TGCAGTGTCTTGGACAGGGGGCTAGTGGGGACTGAAGCTTTCTTT

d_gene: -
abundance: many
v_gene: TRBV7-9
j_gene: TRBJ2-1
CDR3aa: CASSPRNGGMTYNEQFF
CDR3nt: TGTGCCAGCAGCCCTCGTAACGGCGGTATGACATACAATGAGCAGTTCTTC

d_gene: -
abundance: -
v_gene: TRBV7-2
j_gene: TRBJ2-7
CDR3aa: CASSSHRERGEQYF
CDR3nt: TGTGCCAGCAGCTCCCACAGGGAAAGGGGTGAGCAGTACTTC

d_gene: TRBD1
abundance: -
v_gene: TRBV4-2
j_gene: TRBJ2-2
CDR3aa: CASSREGQGAAGELFF
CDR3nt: TGTGCCAGCAGCCGGGAAGGGCAGGGGGCAGCCGGGGAGCTGTTTTTT

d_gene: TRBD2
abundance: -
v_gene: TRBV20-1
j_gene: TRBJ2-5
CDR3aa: CSATSGSVQETQYF
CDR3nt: TGCAGCGCTACCAGCGGGAGTGTACAAGAGACCCAGTACTTC